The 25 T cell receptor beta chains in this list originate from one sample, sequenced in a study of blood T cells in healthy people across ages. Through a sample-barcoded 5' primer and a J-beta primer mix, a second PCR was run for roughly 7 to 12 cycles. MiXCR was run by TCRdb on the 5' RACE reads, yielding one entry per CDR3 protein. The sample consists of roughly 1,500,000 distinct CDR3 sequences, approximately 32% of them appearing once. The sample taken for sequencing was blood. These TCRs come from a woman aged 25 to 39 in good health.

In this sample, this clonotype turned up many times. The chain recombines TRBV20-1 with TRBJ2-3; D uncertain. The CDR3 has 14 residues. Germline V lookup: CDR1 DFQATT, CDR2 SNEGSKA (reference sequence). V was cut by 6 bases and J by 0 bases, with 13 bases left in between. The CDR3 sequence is CSATSALSTDTQYF. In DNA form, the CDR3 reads TGCAGTGCAACTTCAGCCCTCAGCACAGATACGCAGTATTTT.

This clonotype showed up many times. The CDR3 protein is CSATVTHSGANVLTF. In DNA form, the CDR3 reads TGCAGCGCCACGGTCACCCACTCTGGGGCCAACGTCCTGACTTTC. The gene calls are TRBV29-1 and TRBJ2-6; no clear D gene. V shed 7 bases and J shed 0 bases, with 13 bases lying between them. Germline V gene sequence: CDR1 SQVTM, CDR2 ANQGSEA. The length of the CDR3 is 15 residues. Supplemented by reference TRBV29-1 and TRBJ2-6, the full variable domain reads SAVISQKPSRDICQRGTSLTIQCQVDSQVTMMFWYRQQPGQSLTLIATANQGSEATYESGFVIDKFPISRPNLTFSTLTVSNMSPEDSSIYLCSATVTHSGANVLTFGAGSRLTVL.

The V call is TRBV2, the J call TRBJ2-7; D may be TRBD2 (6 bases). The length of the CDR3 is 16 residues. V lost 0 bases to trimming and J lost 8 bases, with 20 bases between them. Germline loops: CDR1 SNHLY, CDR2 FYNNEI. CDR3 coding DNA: TGTGCCAGCAGTGAAGCGCTTAGGGCTAACCGGGGGAAGCAGTACTTC. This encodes CASSEALRANRGKQYF.

The CDR3 nucleotides are TGTGCCAGCAGTCTAGGGAGCGGGAACCGGGCCGGGGAGCTGTTTTTT. Its protein product is CASSLGSGNRAGELFF. V gene TRBV7-6 combines with J gene TRBJ2-2; 7 nucleotides match TRBD2. The CDR3 is made up of 16 amino acids. In germline, CDR1 is SGHVS, CDR2 FNYEAQ. After removal of 6 bases from V and 6 bases from J, the junction contained 13 bases not matched to a gene.

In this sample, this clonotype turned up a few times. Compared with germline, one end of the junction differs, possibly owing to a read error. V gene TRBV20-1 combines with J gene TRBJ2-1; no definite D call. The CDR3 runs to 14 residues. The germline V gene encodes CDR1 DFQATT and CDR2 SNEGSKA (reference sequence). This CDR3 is CSARTEPGYNEQFF. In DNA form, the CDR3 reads TGCAGCGCTAGGACGGAGCCCGGATACAATGAGCAGTTCTTC.

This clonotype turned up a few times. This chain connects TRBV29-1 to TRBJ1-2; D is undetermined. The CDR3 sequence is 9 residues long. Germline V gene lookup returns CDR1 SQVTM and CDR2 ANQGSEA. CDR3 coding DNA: TGCAGGGAAATCGGTGGCTACACCTTC. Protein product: CREIGGYTF.

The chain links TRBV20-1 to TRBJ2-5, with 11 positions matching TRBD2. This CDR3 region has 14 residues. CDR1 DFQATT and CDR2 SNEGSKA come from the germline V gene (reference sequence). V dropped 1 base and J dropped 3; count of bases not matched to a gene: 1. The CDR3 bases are TGCAGTGCTAGAGCTAGCGGGAGGAAAGAGACCCAGTACTTC. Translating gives CSARASGRKETQYF.

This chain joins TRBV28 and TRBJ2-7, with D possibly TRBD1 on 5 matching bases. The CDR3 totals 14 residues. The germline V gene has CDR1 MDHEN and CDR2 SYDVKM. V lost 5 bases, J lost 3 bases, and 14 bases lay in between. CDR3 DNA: TGTGCCAGCAGTCCCCTTCAGGGTTACTACGAGCAGTACTTC. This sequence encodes CASSPLQGYYEQYF. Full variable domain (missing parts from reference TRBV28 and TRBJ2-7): DVKVTQSSRYLVKRTGEKVFLECVQDMDHENMFWYRQDPGLGLRLIYFSYDVKMKEKGDIPEGYSVSREKKERFSLILESASTNQTSMYLCASSPLQGYYEQYFGPGTRLTVT.

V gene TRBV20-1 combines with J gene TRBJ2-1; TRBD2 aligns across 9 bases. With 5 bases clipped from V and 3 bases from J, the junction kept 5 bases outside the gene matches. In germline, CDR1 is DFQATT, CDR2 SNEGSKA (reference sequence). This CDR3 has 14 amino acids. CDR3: CSAGRLAVYNEQFF. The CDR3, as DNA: TGCAGTGCTGGGAGACTAGCGGTCTACAATGAGCAGTTCTTC.

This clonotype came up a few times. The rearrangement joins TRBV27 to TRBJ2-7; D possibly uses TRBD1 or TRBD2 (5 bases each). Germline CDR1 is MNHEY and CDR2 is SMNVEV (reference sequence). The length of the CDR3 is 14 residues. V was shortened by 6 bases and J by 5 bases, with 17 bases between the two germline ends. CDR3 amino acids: CASSFGGTANEQYF. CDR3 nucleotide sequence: TGTGCCAGCAGCTTTGGGGGAACGGCTAACGAGCAGTACTTC.

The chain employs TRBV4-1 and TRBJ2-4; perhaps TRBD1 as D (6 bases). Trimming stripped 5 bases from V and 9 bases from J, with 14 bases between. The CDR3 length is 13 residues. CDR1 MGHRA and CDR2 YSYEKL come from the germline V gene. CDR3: CASSAEPGAIQYF. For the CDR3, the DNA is TGCGCCAGCAGCGCCGAGCCAGGGGCCATTCAGTACTTC.

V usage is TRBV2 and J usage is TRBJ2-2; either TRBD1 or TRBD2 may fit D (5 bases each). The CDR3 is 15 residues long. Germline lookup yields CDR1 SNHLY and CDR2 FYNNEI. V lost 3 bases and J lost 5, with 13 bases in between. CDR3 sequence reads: CASSDLGTRTGELFF. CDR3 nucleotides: TGTGCCAGCAGTGATTTGGGGACGCGGACCGGGGAGCTGTTTTTT. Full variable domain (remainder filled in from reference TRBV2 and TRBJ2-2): EPEVTQTPSHQVTQMGQEVILRCVPISNHLYFYWYRQILGQKVEFLVSFYNNEISEKSEIFDDQFSVERPDGSNFTLKIRSTKLEDSAMYFCASSDLGTRTGELFFGEGSRLTVL.

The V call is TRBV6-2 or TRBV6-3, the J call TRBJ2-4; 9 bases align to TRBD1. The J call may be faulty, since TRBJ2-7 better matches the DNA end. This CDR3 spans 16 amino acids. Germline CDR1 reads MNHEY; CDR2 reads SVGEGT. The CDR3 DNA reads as TGTGCCAGCAGTCGAATGGGGACAGGGCTTACCTACGAGCAGTACTTC. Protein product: CASSRMGTGLTYEQYF.

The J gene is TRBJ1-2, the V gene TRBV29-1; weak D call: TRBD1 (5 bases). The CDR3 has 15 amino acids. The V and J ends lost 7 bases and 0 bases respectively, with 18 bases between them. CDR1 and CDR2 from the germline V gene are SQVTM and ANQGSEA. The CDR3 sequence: CSAAFQGKANYGYTF. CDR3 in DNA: TGCAGCGCCGCCTTTCAGGGTAAAGCTAACTATGGCTACACCTTC.

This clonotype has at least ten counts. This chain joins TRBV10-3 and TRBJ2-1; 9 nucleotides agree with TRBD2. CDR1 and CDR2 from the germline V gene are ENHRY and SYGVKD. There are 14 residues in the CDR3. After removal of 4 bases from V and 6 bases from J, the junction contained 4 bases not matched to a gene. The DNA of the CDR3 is TGTGCCATCAGTGGTGCGGGGGGGTTCAATGAGCAGTTCTTC. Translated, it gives CAISGAGGFNEQFF.

This CDR3 reads CASSVQGAGDEKLFF. CDR3 DNA sequence: TGTGCCAGCAGTGTCCAGGGGGCCGGTGATGAAAAACTGTTTTTT. This chain joins TRBV2 and TRBJ1-4, with 8 bases matching TRBD1. Germline CDR1 is SNHLY and CDR2 is FYNNEI. This CDR3 has 15 residues. The J segment lost 6 bases and the V segment lost 4 bases, leaving 7 bases of the junction unmatched.

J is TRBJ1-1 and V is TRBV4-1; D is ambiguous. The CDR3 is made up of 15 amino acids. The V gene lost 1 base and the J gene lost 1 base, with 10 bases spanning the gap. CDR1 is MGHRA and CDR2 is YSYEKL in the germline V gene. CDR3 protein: CASSQVVVRNTEAFF. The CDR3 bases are TGCGCCAGCAGCCAAGTTGTTGTGAGGAACACTGAAGCTTTCTTT.

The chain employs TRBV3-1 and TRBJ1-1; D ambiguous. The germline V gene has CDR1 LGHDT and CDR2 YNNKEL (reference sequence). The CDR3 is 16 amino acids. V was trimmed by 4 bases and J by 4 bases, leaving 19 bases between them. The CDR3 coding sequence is TGTGCCAGCAGCCCCCCCTCCGGTTTGGTTTCCACTGAAGCTTTCTTT. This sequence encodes CASSPPSGLVSTEAFF.

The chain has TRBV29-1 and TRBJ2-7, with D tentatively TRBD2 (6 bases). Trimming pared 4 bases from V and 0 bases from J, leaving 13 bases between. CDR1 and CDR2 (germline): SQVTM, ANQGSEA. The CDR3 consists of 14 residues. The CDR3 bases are TGCAGCGTTGGGGGGGACGGACACTCCTACGAGCAGTACTTC. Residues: CSVGGDGHSYEQYF.

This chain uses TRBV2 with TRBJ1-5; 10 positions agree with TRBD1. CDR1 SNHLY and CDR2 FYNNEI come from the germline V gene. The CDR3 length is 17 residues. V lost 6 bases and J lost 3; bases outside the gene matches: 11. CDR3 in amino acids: CASRKDRGDILNQPQHF. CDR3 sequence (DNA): TGTGCCAGCAGGAAGGACAGGGGGGATATCCTCAATCAGCCCCAGCATTTT. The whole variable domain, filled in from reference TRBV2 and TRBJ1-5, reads EPEVTQTPSHQVTQMGQEVILRCVPISNHLYFYWYRQILGQKVEFLVSFYNNEISEKSEIFDDQFSVERPDGSNFTLKIRSTKLEDSAMYFCASRKDRGDILNQPQHFGDGTRLSIL.

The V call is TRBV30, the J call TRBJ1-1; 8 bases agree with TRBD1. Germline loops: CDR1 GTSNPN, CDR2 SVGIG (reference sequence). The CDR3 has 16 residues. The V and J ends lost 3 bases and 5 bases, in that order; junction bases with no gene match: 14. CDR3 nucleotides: TGTGCCTGGAGCCCCGACAGGGGAGGGTTGGGAACTGAAGCTTTCTTT. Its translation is CAWSPDRGGLGTEAFF.

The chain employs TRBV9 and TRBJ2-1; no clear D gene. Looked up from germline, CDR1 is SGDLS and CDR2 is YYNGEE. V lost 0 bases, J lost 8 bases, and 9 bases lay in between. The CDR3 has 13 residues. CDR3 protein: CASSVGFADEQFF. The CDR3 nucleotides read TGTGCCAGCAGCGTAGGATTTGCCGATGAGCAGTTCTTC.

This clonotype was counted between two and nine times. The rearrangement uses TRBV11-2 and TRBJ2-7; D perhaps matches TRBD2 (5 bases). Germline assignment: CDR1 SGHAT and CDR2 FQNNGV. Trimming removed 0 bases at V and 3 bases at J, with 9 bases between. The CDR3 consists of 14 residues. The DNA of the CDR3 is TGTGCCAGCAGCTTAGATCCGACTAACTACGAGCAGTACTTC. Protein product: CASSLDPTNYEQYF.

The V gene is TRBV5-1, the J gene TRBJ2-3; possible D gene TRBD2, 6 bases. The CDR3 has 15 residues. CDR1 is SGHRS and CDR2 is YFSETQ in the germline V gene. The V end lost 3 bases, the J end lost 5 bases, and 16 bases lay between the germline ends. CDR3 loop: CASSSTGTAIDTQYF. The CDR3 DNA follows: TGCGCCAGCAGCTCCACCGGGACTGCAATAGATACGCAGTATTTT.

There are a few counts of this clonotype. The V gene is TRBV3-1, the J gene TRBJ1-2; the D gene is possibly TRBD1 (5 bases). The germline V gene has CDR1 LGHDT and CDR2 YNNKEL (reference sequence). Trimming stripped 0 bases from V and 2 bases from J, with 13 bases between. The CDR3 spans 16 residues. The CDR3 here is CASSQEAAGGNYGYTF. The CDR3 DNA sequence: TGTGCCAGCAGCCAAGAGGCGGCCGGGGGAAACTATGGCTACACCTTC.